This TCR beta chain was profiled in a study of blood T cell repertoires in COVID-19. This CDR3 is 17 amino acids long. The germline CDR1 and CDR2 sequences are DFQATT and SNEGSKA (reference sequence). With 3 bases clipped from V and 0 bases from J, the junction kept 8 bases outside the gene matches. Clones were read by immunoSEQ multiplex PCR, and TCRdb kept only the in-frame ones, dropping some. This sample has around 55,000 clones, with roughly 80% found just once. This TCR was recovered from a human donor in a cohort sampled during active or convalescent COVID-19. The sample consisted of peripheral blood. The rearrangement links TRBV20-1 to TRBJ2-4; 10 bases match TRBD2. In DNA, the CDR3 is TGCAGTGCTAGTAGGAGCGGGGGGGTCTTAGCCAAAAACATTCAGTACTTC. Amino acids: CSASRSGGVLAKNIQYF.